This TCR beta chain was recorded in a study of siplizumab effects on memory and regulatory T cells. Unstimulated naive, memory, effector memory and TEMRA subsets were subjected to sequencing in three donor pairs. The assay looked at approximately 10^5 TCR templates in each sample. Assay: immunoSEQ multiplex PCR; the TCRdb copy retains only in-frame clones and omits some. The sample yields roughly 100,000 clones, roughly 96% seen once. In the case of this clone: Its specificity is not known.

Points from the study as a whole: Siplizumab gave mappable alloreactive CD4+ clones an average Treg-derived fraction of approximately 69%, against roughly 30% in controls. In unstimulated cells, naive T cells appeared more diverse than memory T cells and seemed major alloresponse contributors.

Sequencing used naive CD4+ T cells sorted from blood. The clonotype originates from a human donor in good health.

CDR3 sequence: CASSSGPNYGYTF. The CDR3 DNA reads as TGTGCCAGCAGCTCGGGCCCTAACTATGGCTACACCTTC. The chain has TRBV6-5 and TRBJ1-2; no reliable D call. Germline CDR1 MNHEY, CDR2 SVGAGI. V shed 6 bases and J shed 0 bases, with 8 bases lying between them. The CDR3 covers 13 residues.